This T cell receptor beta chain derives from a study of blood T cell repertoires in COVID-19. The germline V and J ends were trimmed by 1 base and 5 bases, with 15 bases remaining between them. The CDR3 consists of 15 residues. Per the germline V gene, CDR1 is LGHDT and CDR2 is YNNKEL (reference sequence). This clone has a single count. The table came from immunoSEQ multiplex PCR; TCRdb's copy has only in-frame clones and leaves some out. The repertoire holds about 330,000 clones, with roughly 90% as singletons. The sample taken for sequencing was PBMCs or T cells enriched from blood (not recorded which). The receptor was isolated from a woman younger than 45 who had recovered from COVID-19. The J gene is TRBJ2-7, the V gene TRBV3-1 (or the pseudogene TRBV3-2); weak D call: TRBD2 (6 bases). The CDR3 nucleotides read TGTGCCAGCAGCCAAGGGCGGGGTTGGTTCCACGAGCAGTACTTC. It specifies CASSQGRGWFHEQYF.